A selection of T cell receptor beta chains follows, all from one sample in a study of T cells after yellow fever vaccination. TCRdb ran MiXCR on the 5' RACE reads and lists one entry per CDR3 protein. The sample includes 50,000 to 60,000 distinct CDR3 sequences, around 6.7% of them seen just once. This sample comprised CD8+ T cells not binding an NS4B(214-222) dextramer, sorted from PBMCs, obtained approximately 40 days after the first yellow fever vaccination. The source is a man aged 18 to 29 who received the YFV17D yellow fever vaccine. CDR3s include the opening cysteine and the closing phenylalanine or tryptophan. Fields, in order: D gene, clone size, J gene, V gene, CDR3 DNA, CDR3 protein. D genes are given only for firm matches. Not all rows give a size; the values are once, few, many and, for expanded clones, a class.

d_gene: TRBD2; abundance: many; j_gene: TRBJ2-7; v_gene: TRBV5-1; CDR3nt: TGCGCCAGCAGCTTGATTAGCGGGGACCACGAGCAGTACTTC; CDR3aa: CASSLISGDHEQYF
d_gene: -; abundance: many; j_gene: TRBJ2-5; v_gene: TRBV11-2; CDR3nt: TGTGCCAGCAGCTTAGGCGACAGGCTCCTAGAGACCCAGTACTTC; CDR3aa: CASSLGDRLLETQYF
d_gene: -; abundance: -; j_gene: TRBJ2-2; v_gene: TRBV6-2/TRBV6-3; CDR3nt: TGTGCCAGCAGTTTCACAGACAGAACCACCGGGGAGCTGTTTTTT; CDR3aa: CASSFTDRTTGELFF
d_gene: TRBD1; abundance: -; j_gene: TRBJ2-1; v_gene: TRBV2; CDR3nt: TGTGCCAGCAGTTACCGGACAGGGAACTACAATGAGCAGTTCTTC; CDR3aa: CASSYRTGNYNEQFF
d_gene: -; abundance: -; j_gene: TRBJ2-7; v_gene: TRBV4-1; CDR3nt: TGCGCCAGCAGCCAATCTCCGGGGGATGGCTACGAGCAGTACTTC; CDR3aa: CASSQSPGDGYEQYF
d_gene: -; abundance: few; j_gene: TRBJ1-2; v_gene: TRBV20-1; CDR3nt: TGCAGTGCTATTAAACTTAACTATGGCTACACCTTC; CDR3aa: CSAIKLNYGYTF
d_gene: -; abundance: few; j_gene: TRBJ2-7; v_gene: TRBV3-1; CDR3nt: TGTGCCAGCAGCCCCAAAGAAAAGGGGAACTACGAGCAGTACTTC; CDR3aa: CASSPKEKGNYEQYF
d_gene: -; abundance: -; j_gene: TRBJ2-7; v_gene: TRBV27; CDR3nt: TGTGCCAGCAGGGCATCTGGGGGGCTGTTTGAGCAGTACTTC; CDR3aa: CASRASGGLFEQYF
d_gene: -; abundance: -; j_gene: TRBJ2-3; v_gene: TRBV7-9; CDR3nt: TGTGCCAGCAGCCGAGGGGGTCACAGAAACACAGATACGCAGTATTTT; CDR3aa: CASSRGGHRNTDTQYF
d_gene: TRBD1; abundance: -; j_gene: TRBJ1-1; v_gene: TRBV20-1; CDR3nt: TGCAGTGCTAGAGATGTAATACAGGGGTCCCGCACTGAAGCTTTCTTT; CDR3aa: CSARDVIQGSRTEAFF
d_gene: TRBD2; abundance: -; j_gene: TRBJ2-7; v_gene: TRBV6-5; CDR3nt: TGTGCCAGCAGTTACGGGACTAGCGGGGTCTACGAGCAGTACTTC; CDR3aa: CASSYGTSGVYEQYF
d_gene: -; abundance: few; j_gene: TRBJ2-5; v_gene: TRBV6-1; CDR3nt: TGTGCCAGCAGTATTTCCAGGCTAGGTGGAGAGACCCAGTACTTC; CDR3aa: CASSISRLGGETQYF
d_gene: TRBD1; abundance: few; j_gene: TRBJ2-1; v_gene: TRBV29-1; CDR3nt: TGCAGCGTTCGGACAGGGGATTACAATGAGCAGTTCTTC; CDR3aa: CSVRTGDYNEQFF
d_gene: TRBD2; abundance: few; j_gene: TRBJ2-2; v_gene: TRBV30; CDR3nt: TGTGCCTGGAGTGTATTTCCCCTTGCGGGGGTGGACGGGGAGCTGTTTTTT; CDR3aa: CAWSVFPLAGVDGELFF
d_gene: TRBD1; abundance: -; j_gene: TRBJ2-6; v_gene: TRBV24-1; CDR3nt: TGTGCCACCAAAAAAGCCGGGACAGGGGTTGGGGCCAACGTCCTGACTTTC; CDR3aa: CATKKAGTGVGANVLTF
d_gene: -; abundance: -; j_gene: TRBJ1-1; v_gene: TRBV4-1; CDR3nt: TGCGCCAGCAGCCAAGCCCCGGGCAGGGATGAAGCTTTCTTT; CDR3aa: CASSQAPGRDEAFF
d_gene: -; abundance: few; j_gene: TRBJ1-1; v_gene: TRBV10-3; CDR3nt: TGTGCCATCAGTGGAGGGGGGACTGAAGCTTTCTTT; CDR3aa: CAISGGGTEAFF
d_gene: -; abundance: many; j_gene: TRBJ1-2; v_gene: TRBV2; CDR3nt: TGTGCCAGCAGTGCGGGGGGTGGCTATGGCTACACCTTC; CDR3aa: CASSAGGGYGYTF
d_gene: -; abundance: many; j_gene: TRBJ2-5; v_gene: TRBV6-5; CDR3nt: TGTGCCAGCAGTTTACTCATCCAGGGTTCAGAGACCCAGTACTTC; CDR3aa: CASSLLIQGSETQYF
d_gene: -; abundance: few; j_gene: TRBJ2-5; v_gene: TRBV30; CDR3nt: TGTGCCTGGAGTAGGGGCTCTCGAAAAGGGACCCAGTACTTC; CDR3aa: CAWSRGSRKGTQYF
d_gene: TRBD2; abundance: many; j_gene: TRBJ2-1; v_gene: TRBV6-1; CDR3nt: TGTGCCAGCAGCCCACTAGCGGCGGGGTACAATGAGCAGTTCTTC; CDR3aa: CASSPLAAGYNEQFF
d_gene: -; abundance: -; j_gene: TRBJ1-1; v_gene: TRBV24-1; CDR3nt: TGTGCCACCAGTGATGGTCTAGGTGAAGCTTTCTTT; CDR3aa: CATSDGLGEAFF
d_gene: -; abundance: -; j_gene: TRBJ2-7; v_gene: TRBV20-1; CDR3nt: TGCAGTGCTAGAGATCTGGCTTACCCAAGCTCCTACGAGCAGTACTTC; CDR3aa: CSARDLAYPSSYEQYF
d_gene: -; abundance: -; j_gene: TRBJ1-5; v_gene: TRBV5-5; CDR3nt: TGTGCCAGCAGCCTTGAGGATCAGGTTAGCAATCAGCCCCAGCATTTT; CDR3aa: CASSLEDQVSNQPQHF
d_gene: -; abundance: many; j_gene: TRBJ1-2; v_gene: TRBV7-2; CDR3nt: TGTGCCAGCAGCTTAGCCGATTTGGGCAGTGGCTACACCTTC; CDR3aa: CASSLADLGSGYTF
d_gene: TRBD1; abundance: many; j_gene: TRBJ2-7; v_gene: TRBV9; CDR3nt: TGTGCCAGCAGCCCAAGGGACAGGGTACTGTACGAGCAGTACTTC; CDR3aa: CASSPRDRVLYEQYF
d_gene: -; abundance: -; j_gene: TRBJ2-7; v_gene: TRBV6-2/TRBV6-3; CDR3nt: TGTGCCAGCACCCATCAGGGGAGCTCCTACGAGCAGTACTTC; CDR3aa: CASTHQGSSYEQYF
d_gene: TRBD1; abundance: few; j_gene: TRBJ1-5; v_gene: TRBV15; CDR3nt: TGTGCCACCAGCCCCCGGGACAGGGATAGCAATCAGCCCCAGCATTTT; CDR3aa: CATSPRDRDSNQPQHF
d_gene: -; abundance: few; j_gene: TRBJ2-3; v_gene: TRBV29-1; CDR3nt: TGCAGCGTTGGGGGCAGGGGAGATACGCAGTATTTT; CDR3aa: CSVGGRGDTQYF
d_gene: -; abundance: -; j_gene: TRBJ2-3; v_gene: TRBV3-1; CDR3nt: TGTGCCAGCAGCCAAGAAGACCAACCACCAGATACGCAGTATTTT; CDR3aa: CASSQEDQPPDTQYF
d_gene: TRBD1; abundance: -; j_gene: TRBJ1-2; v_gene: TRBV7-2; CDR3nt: TGTGCCAGCAGCTTACCTCGAACAGGGGGCATCTATGGCTACACCTTC; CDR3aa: CASSLPRTGGIYGYTF
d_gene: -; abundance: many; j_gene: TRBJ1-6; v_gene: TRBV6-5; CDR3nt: TGTGCCAGCAGTTACACCCGTGATTCAGACGTCTCCTATAATTCACCCCTCCACTTT; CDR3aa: CASSYTRDSDVSYNSPLHF
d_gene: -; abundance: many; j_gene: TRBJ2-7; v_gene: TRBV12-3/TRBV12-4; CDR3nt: TGTGCCAGCAGTTTAGGTCGCTGGGAGCAGTACTTC; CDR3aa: CASSLGRWEQYF
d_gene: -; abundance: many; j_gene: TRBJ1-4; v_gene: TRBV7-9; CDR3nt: TGTGCCAGCAGCCGGACAGATGAAAAACTGTTTTTT; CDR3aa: CASSRTDEKLFF
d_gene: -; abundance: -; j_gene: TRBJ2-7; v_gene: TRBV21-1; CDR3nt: TGTGCCAGCAGCAAAGTGACCGGGACAGGTACCTACGAGCAGTACTTC; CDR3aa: CASSKVTGTGTYEQYF
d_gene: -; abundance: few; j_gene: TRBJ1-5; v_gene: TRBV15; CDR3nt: TGTGCCACCAGCAGTTCAGGGAATAGCAATCAGCCCCAGCATTTT; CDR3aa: CATSSSGNSNQPQHF
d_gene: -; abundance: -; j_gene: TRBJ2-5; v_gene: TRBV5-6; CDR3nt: TGTGCCAGCAGCTTGGACGGCCAGCTACAGACCCAGTACTTC; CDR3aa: CASSLDGQLQTQYF
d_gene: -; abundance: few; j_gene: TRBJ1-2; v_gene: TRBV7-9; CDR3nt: TGTGCCAGCAGCTCAGGCGGTGAATTTAACTATGGCTACACCTTC; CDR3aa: CASSSGGEFNYGYTF
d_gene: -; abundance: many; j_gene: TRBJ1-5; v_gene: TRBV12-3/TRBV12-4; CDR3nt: TGTGCCAGCAGGTTTGGGGGGCAGCCCCAGCATTTT; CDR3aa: CASRFGGQPQHF
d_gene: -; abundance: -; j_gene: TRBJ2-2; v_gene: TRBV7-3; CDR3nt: TGTGCCAGCAGCTCCCCCAATCGGGAGCTGTTTTTT; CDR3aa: CASSSPNRELFF
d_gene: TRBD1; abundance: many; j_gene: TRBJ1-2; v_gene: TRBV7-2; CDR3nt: TGTGCCAGCAGCTTAGGACAGGGGGCCGACTATGGCTACACCTTC; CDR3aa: CASSLGQGADYGYTF